Sequencing of this TCR beta chain was carried out in a study of blood T cell repertoires in COVID-19. Whole-study context: Both acute and convalescent COVID-19 samples were obtained from the United States, Italy and Spain.

With 2 bases clipped from V and 5 bases from J, the junction kept 4 bases outside the gene matches. The CDR3 length is 15 residues. The germline V gene encodes CDR1 MNHEY and CDR2 SVGAGI. The table came from immunoSEQ multiplex PCR; TCRdb's copy has only in-frame clones and leaves some out. This sample yields hundreds of thousands of clones, of which 80% to 90% are seen a single time; approximately 1.4% belongs to the top ten. The sequenced sample was peripheral blood. The gene calls are TRBV6-5 and TRBJ2-1, with TRBD2 matching 9 bases. The source of this sequence is a woman aged 25 to 39 with active or convalescent COVID-19. CDR3: CASSYAAGGNNEQFF. The CDR3, as DNA: TGTGCCAGCAGTTACGCGGCGGGGGGGAACAATGAGCAGTTCTTC.